This T cell receptor (beta chain) was profiled in a study of T-cell memory formation after mild COVID-19. From the 5' RACE reads, TCRdb called clonotypes with MiXCR, one entry per CDR3 protein. The repertoire holds 120,000 or so distinct CDR3 sequences, approximately 5.9% seen once, with under 2.5% in the top ten. Trimming pared 1 base from V and 5 bases from J, leaving 12 bases between. Per germline, CDR1 KGHSH and CDR2 LQKENI. The CDR3 has 15 residues. This receptor was taken from an adult woman who had mild COVID-19 (a few samples of this study predate the infection). Cell type and time point are not known. The chain combines TRBV18 with TRBJ2-1; possibly TRBD2 for D (5 bases). The sample taken for sequencing was PBMCs or a T cell subset sorted from them (not recorded which). The CDR3: CASSPLYPGDNEQFF. The CDR3 DNA reads TGTGCCAGCTCACCACTCTACCCCGGGGACAATGAGCAGTTCTTC.